Listed below are T cell receptor beta chains from one sample, sequenced in a study of CDR3 diversity in severe acne. TCRdb fed the PCR reads into MiXCR, producing one record per CDR3 protein. Of approximately 97,000 distinct CDR3 sequences in the sample, roughly 51% were seen once. Sequences were obtained from blood. Receptor source: a male donor with acne. Both conserved end residues are part of each CDR3. Each record gives: D gene, clone size, J gene, V gene, CDR3 DNA, CDR3 protein. A D gene is named only where the DNA matches it firmly. Only some rows state a clone size, as once, few, many or a class for expanded clones.

>TRBD1|-|TRBJ1-5|TRBV6-5
TGTGCCAGCAGCCACCTAGGGACAGGGGGTGGCAATCAGCCCCAGCATTTT
CASSHLGTGGGNQPQHF
>TRBD1|many|TRBJ2-1|TRBV29-1
TGCAGCGGTTGGACAGGGGGCTACAATGAGCAGTTCTTC
CSGWTGGYNEQFF
>TRBD2|-|TRBJ2-3|TRBV6-2/TRBV6-3
TGTGCCAGCAGTCATCAGACTAGCGGGAGTGCAGATACGCAGTATTTT
CASSHQTSGSADTQYF
>TRBD2|many|TRBJ2-3|TRBV10-3
TGTGCCATGGGCTTGGGGGGGGGCACAGATACGCAGTATTTT
CAMGLGGGTDTQYF
>-|-|TRBJ2-6|TRBV29-1
TGCAGCGTTGAAGGGGGGGAGCACTCTGGGGCCAACGTCCTGACTTTC
CSVEGGEHSGANVLTF
>-|many|TRBJ2-1|TRBV20-1
TGCAGTGCTAGAGCTCCAGGGGCCCACTACAATGAGCAGTTCTTC
CSARAPGAHYNEQFF
>TRBD2|once|TRBJ2-7|TRBV7-2
TGTGCCAGCAGCTTAGGGCCGGGAGGCTACGAGCGGTACTTC
CASSLGPGGYERYF
>-|-|TRBJ2-7|TRBV7-2
TGTGCCACCAGTGGAAGGGCGAACGAGCAGTACTTC
CATSGRANEQYF
>-|many|TRBJ2-3|TRBV20-1
TGCAGTGCTAGTACCAGCACAGATACGCAGTATTTT
CSASTSTDTQYF
>TRBD1|few|TRBJ1-4|TRBV6-6
TGTGCCAGCAGTCACCGACAGGGTTCAGGGGAAAAACTGTTTTTT
CASSHRQGSGEKLFF
>TRBD1|-|TRBJ2-7|TRBV5-6
TGTGCCAGCAGCTTGGCGAGTTGGGGACAGGGGGCGGAATCCCACTACTACGAGCAGTACTTC
CASSLASWGQGAESHYYEQYF
>-|-|TRBJ1-1|TRBV5-1
TGCGCCAGCAGCTTCACAGGGTCGAGGAACACTGAAGCTTTCTTT
CASSFTGSRNTEAFF
>TRBD2|-|TRBJ2-3|TRBV20-1
TGCAGTGCGACCGGACTAGCCCATAGCACAGATACGCAGTATTTT
CSATGLAHSTDTQYF
>-|few|TRBJ2-7|TRBV28
TGTGCCAGCAGTTTGAGCAGAGCTTACGAGCAGTACTTC
CASSLSRAYEQYF
>-|-|TRBJ1-2|TRBV7-9
TGTGCCAGCAGCTTAGGGGCAGGGGATGGCTACACCTTC
CASSLGAGDGYTF
>TRBD1|few|TRBJ2-4|TRBV6-1
TGTGCCAGCAGTTTGGACAGGTCGGACATTCAGTACTTC
CASSLDRSDIQYF
>TRBD2|-|TRBJ2-5|TRBV25-1
TGTGCCATCAGTCCACTAGCGGGAGAAGAGACCCAGTACTTC
CAISPLAGEETQYF
>TRBD1|-|TRBJ2-7|TRBV25-1
TGTGCCAGCAGCGATCCCACAGGGGGCCCTTCCTACGAGCAGCACTTC
CASSDPTGGPSYEQHF
>-|-|TRBJ2-2|TRBV7-2
TGCGCCAGCAGCCAGTACAGGGCCGGGGAGCTGTTTTTT
CASSQYRAGELFF
>TRBD2|-|TRBJ2-7|TRBV30
TGTGCCTGGAGTGTTGGCGGGAGTAGAGAGCAGTACTTC
CAWSVGGSREQYF
>-|-|TRBJ1-2|TRBV7-2
TGTGCCAGCGAACAGGCTTCCTATGGCTACACCTTC
CASEQASYGYTF
>-|-|TRBJ1-5|TRBV12-3/TRBV12-4
TGTGCCAGCGGAAGTAGTAATCAGCCCCAGCATTTT
CASGSSNQPQHF
>-|-|TRBJ1-1|TRBV15
TGTGCCACAGTGAAAGACTCCGAGAACACTGAAGCTTTCTTT
CATVKDSENTEAFF
>TRBD1|many|TRBJ2-2|TRBV7-8
TGTGCCAGCAGCCGCCGGGACAGGGGGCTATCGAACACCGGGGAGCTGTTTTTT
CASSRRDRGLSNTGELFF
>-|-|TRBJ2-7|TRBV15
TGTGCCACCAGCAGCCCAGGGGCCCACTACGAGCAGTACTTC
CATSSPGAHYEQYF
>-|many|TRBJ2-1|TRBV29-1
TGCAGCGTTGGCGCCAGGTCCACCTGGAATGAGCAGTTCTTC
CSVGARSTWNEQFF
>-|few|TRBJ1-2|TRBV3-1
TGTGCCAGCAGCCAAGAGGGTCGACATGCCTTC
CASSQEGRHAF
>-|medium-sized|TRBJ2-1|TRBV6-1
TGTGCCAGCAGTGTCGGTTTGGGGGGCAATGAGCAGTTCTTC
CASSVGLGGNEQFF